This T cell receptor beta chain was captured in a study of CD8+ T cells in alopecia areata (dated by TCRdb to the late 2010s). Study-wide context: Treated patients were enrolled in an open-label pilot trial of oral tofacitinib at 5 to 10 mg twice daily for moderate-to-severe alopecia areata. On the human side, TCRbeta sequencing was run on scalp tissue and on sorted CD4+ and CD8+ peripheral blood T cells from healthy controls and from alopecia areata patients with either patchy or totalis/universalis disease. The study used high-throughput TCRbeta sequencing to examine T cell clonal expansion in alopecia areata, in both the C3H/HeJ mouse model and human patients. Tofacitinib was administered for 6 to 18 months, and 6 months of follow-up off drug were then conducted to assess delayed response and recurrence. Clonality in the scalp was compared among normal scalp (n=4), patchy alopecia areata scalp (n=8), and alopecia totalis/universalis scalp (n=8). Biopsies were taken from tofacitinib-treated patients at baseline and again at 4 and 24 weeks into treatment, and several of those patients also had a later scalp biopsy. RNA was obtained with the PAXgene miRNA kit for fixed scalp, the miRNeasy kit for PBMCs, and the RNeasy kit for mouse skin. TCRbeta CDR3 regions were amplified by immunoSEQ multiplex PCR using 35 Vbeta forward and 13 Jbeta reverse primers.

What the authors observed across the whole study: Unlike mouse skin, which is dominated by gammadelta T cells, normal human skin has resident alphabeta T cells that are also sequenced, and this complicates analysis of the scalp TCR repertoire. Lesional scalp, especially in alopecia totalis/universalis, showed higher clonality and more expanded CD8+ clones than normal scalp, suggesting antigenic drive. TCR sequences shared between patients were less clear than in mice, possibly partly because of HLA diversity in the patient population.

From the cysteine up to the phenylalanine, the CDR3 has a length of 15 residues. The kept DNA is CDR3 alone, 45 bases in frame from the first base. The V end gives up 0 bases and the J end 5 bases, leaving 2 bases in the junction not matched to a gene. The germline V gene supplies CDR1 SGDLS and CDR2 YYNGEE. The library was built by means of the immunoSEQ multiplex PCR assay. RNA was extracted from all samples and reverse transcribed into cDNA, which served as template for TCR sequencing. SuperScript III was used to make first-strand cDNA, primed with a 2:1 mix of oligo-dT and random hexamers. A synthetic immune receptor repertoire was used to measure amplification bias, and any remaining bias was corrected computationally. The authors' analysis ran thus. Raw reads were preprocessed to remove errors, and CDR3 was defined according to IMGT conventions as the region from the conserved cysteine to phenylalanine. To get clonality, Shannon entropy was normalized by log2 of the number of productive unique TCRs and the result was subtracted from 1. CD4 or CD8 identity of scalp clones was inferred by cross-referencing scalp TCRbeta sequences with sorted blood CD4 and CD8 repertoires. Here the immuneACCESS table is served through TCRdb, limited to in-frame sequences with V and J called. Missing clones are a known gap in these copies; in checked studies unresolved V genes cover under half, and the rest lacks a known reason. V, J and clone size were drawn from that table, and D and trimming were deduced from the DNA. This sample has tens of thousands of clones in its table, and about three fifths of those were observed once. The top ten constitute approximately 15% of the sample.

With regard to this clone: What this receptor recognizes is not known. Nothing much larger sits one base from this clone, and base qualities are not available.

Per the publication, the time point label means: baseline before oral tofacitinib. Lesional scalp punch biopsies and peripheral blood were obtained from alopecia areata patients. After PBMCs were isolated by density centrifugation and stained for CD3, CD4 and CD8, a FACSAria was used to sort CD4+ and CD8+ T cells. Recombination connected TRBV9 to TRBJ2-1; 10 junctional bases match TRBD2. Source: CD8+ T cells sorted from blood, taken at week 0. The TCR comes from a human donor with alopecia areata. The bases are TGTGCCAGCAGCGTAGGGACTAGCGGAAACAATGAGCAGTTCTTC. Its translation reads: CASSVGTSGNNEQFF.